The T cell receptor (beta chain) described here comes from a study of CD8 T cells in Susac syndrome. Germline V gives CDR1 DFQATT, CDR2 SNEGSKA (reference sequence). The CDR3 covers 13 residues. Trimming stripped 4 bases from V and 10 bases from J, with 14 bases between. Susac syndrome patients met recently defined diagnostic criteria for definite or probable disease. RNA was extracted with the RNeasy kit, and a quantity of 0.5 to 1 ug was reverse transcribed using random hexamers. TCRdb ran MiXCR on the immunoSEQ multiplex PCR reads and lists one entry per CDR3 protein. This sample has over 140,000 distinct CDR3 sequences, with 95% found just once.

This TCR derives from a human donor with Susac syndrome. The sample was CD4+ T cells from PBMCs. The chain uses TRBV20-1 and TRBJ1-6, with a tentative D call TRBD1 (6 bases). CDR3 bases: TGCAGTGCTACGGACAGATTAAACTCACCCCTCCACTTT. Translating it yields CSATDRLNSPLHF.